Included here is one T cell receptor (beta chain) sequence, with context. These data belong to a study of blood T cell repertoires in COVID-19. V lost 8 bases and J 5 bases, leaving 10 bases between the germline ends. Germline V gene sequence: CDR1 MNHEY, CDR2 SVGAGI. This CDR3 has 12 amino acids. This table comes from immunoSEQ multiplex PCR, and its TCRdb copy is limited to in-frame clones, with some not included. The table lists approximately 240,000 clones, 80% to 90% of them singletons, with roughly 3.7% in the top ten. The chain is built from TRBV6-5 and TRBJ2-1; tentatively, D is TRBD2 (5 bases). The sample comprised PBMCs or T cells enriched from blood (not recorded which). This TCR was sampled from a woman under 30 in a cohort exposed to, infected with or recovered from COVID-19 (not recorded which). The DNA of the CDR3 is TGTGCCAGCTTAAGAGGGAACAATGAGCAGTTCTTC. It specifies CASLRGNNEQFF.